The 18 T cell receptor beta chains below come from one sample, sequenced in a study of blood T cell repertoires in COVID-19. Libraries were prepared by immunoSEQ multiplex PCR; TCRdb keeps only in-frame clonotypes and omits some of them. The sample carries about 410,000 clones, approximately 89% recorded once. The material sequenced was PBMCs or T cells enriched from blood (not recorded which). Receptors were obtained from a woman aged 30 to 39 who had recovered from COVID-19.

The rearrangement uses TRBV5-4 and TRBJ1-2, with 10 positions matching TRBD1. This CDR3 region has 15 residues. V was clipped by 0 bases and J by 8 bases; unmatched bases: 7. Germline values: CDR1 SGHNT, CDR2 YYREEE (reference sequence). The CDR3 region has the DNA TGTGCCAGCAGCTTGGAAGACAGGGGGCGTCGGGGCTACACCTTC. Protein sequence: CASSLEDRGRRGYTF.

The V call is TRBV4-2, the J call TRBJ2-7; weak D call: TRBD2 (7 bases). The germline V and J ends were trimmed by 0 bases and 0 bases, with 12 bases remaining between them. The germline V gene has CDR1 LGHNA and CDR2 YNFKEQ. The CDR3 spans 16 residues. For the CDR3, the DNA is TGTGCCAGCAGCCAAGATCACGGGGGGCTCTCCTACGAGCAGTACTTC. Translated: CASSQDHGGLSYEQYF.

The chain is built from TRBV7-3 and TRBJ2-2; 11 nucleotides line up with TRBD1. Looked up from germline, CDR1 is SGHTA and CDR2 is FQGTGA. Trimming removed 5 bases from V and 4 bases from J; junction bases left unmatched: 12. CDR3 length: 18 amino acids. The CDR3 is CASSPGTGGGPATGELFF. CDR3 nucleotide sequence: TGTGCCAGCAGCCCCGGGACAGGGGGAGGGCCAGCCACCGGGGAGCTGTTTTTT.

The chain combines TRBV6-1 with TRBJ1-5, with D possibly being TRBD1 (5 bases). The germline V gene has CDR1 MNHNS and CDR2 SASEGT. The CDR3 is 17 residues long. Trimming left V 1 base short and J 2 bases short, with 15 bases between. The DNA for the CDR3 is TGTGCCAGCAGTGAAGTTCGGGGACTATGGGGCAATCAGCCCCAGCATTTT. Amino acid sequence: CASSEVRGLWGNQPQHF.

The chain links TRBV11-2 to TRBJ2-7, with 12 positions matching TRBD2. V lost 2 bases to trimming and J lost 9 bases; unmatched junction nucleotides: 11. This CDR3 is built from 16 residues. CDR1 SGHAT and CDR2 FQNNGV come from the germline V gene. The CDR3 here is CASSLLGLAGSPGQYF. The CDR3 bases are TGTGCCAGCAGCTTACTAGGACTAGCGGGGTCACCTGGGCAGTACTTC.

This rearrangement joins TRBV9 to TRBJ2-1; 11 positions match TRBD2. The trim removed 5 bases at V and 8 bases at J, leaving 9 bases unmatched. Germline loops: CDR1 SGDLS, CDR2 YYNGEE. This CDR3 is 15 amino acids long. The CDR3 region has the DNA TGTGCCAGCAGTCCAAGACTAGCGGGGTTCGATGAGCAGTTCTTC. Amino acids: CASSPRLAGFDEQFF.

The chain combines TRBV19 with TRBJ1-6; 8 bases are a match to TRBD1. Losses at the gene ends were 4 bases for V and 8 bases for J; bases not matched to a gene: 4. CDR3 size: 14 residues. Germline V CDR1 and CDR2: LNHDA, SQIVND (reference sequence). The CDR3 nucleotides are TGTGCCAGTAGTAGAGACAGGGGATATTCACCCCTCCACTTT. Translation gives CASSRDRGYSPLHF.

The gene calls are TRBV5-1 and TRBJ2-2, with 8 bases fitting TRBD2. The CDR3 spans 16 residues. V dropped 2 bases and J dropped 1; count of bases not matched to a gene: 4. The V gene's germline CDR1 is SGHRS and CDR2 YFSETQ. The CDR3 DNA reads as TGCGCCAGCAGCTTAGCGACTAGCGTGAACACCGGGGAGCTGTTTTTT. It translates to CASSLATSVNTGELFF.

With respect to this clone: The same CDR3 is also encoded by other DNA sequences in this sample. The chain carries TRBV6-5 and TRBJ1-2, with 8 bases matching TRBD1. This CDR3 comprises 13 residues. J lost 2 bases, V lost 5 bases, and 1 base had no gene match. Germline CDR1 MNHEY, CDR2 SVGAGI. Here the CDR3 reads CASSRTGNYGYTF. The CDR3 region has the DNA TGTGCCAGCAGTCGGACAGGGAACTATGGCTACACCTTC.

This clone was detected only a few times. The J gene is TRBJ2-2, the V gene TRBV30, with D maybe TRBD1 (6 bases). Germline CDR1 and CDR2: GTSNPN and SVGIG (reference sequence). Trimming left V 2 bases short and J 2 bases short, with 9 bases between. This CDR3 has 14 residues. The CDR3, as DNA: TGTGCCTGGAGTCCGGACAGTAACACCGGGGAGCTGTTTTTT. Translating it yields CAWSPDSNTGELFF.

The CDR3 spells CASSSAAHQGDTEAFF. CDR3 nucleotide sequence: TGTGCCAGCAGCTCCGCTGCCCACCAGGGCGACACTGAAGCTTTCTTT. V is TRBV7-9 and J is TRBJ1-1; D possibly corresponds to TRBD1 (5 bases). The germline V gene has CDR1 SEHNR and CDR2 FQNEAQ (reference sequence). V was pared by 4 bases and J by 3 bases, with 18 bases between. The CDR3 contains 16 residues.

This chain joins TRBV11-3 and TRBJ2-7, with D perhaps TRBD2 (6 bases). Trimming left V 1 base short and J 6 bases short, with 10 bases between. CDR1 is SGHNT, CDR2 YENEEA, per germline. The CDR3 covers 13 residues. CDR3 in amino acids: CASSLALASEQYF. CDR3 nucleotide sequence: TGTGCCAGCAGCTTAGCACTAGCCTCCGAGCAGTACTTC.

This chain links TRBV30 with TRBJ1-4, with 7 bases matching TRBD1. Germline-derived CDR1 and CDR2 are GTSNPN and SVGIG (reference sequence). V lost 0 bases, J lost 5 bases, and 12 bases stayed unmatched. The CDR3 sequence is 17 residues long. In DNA form, the CDR3 reads TGTGCCTGGAGTGTAACCACCTGGGACAGACGAAATGAAAAACTGTTTTTT. This gives the protein CAWSVTTWDRRNEKLFF.

Here the CDR3 DNA reads TGTGCCAGCAGCTTATTCGGGGGTAATTCACCCCTCCACTTT. Encoded protein: CASSLFGGNSPLHF. V gene TRBV5-4 combines with J gene TRBJ1-6; a weak D match, TRBD1 (5 bases). The germline CDR1 and CDR2 sequences are SGHNT and YYREEE (reference sequence). The V gene lost 2 bases and the J gene lost 6 bases, with 9 bases spanning the gap. The CDR3 sequence is 14 residues long.

J is TRBJ1-2 and V is TRBV4-1; no clear D gene. Trimming cost V 1 base and J 1 base, with 7 bases left between them. Per germline, CDR1 MGHRA and CDR2 YSYEKL. CDR3 length equals 14 residues. This chain's CDR3 is CASSQVAGNYGYTF. Written as DNA, the CDR3 is TGCGCCAGCAGCCAAGTCGCGGGTAACTATGGCTACACCTTC.

The chain combines TRBV19 with TRBJ1-1, with 7 bases matching TRBD1. CDR1 is LNHDA, CDR2 SQIVND, per germline (reference sequence). The CDR3 is 16 amino acids. V lost 1 base, J lost 1 base, and 6 bases stayed unmatched. The CDR3: CASSIVGGGKNTEAFF. The CDR3 DNA follows: TGTGCCAGTAGTATAGTAGGGGGCGGAAAGAACACTGAAGCTTTCTTT.

This clone came up many times. This sequence joins TRBV5-5 and TRBJ2-7; D is unclear. Germline V CDR1 and CDR2: SGHKS, YYEKEE (reference sequence). This CDR3 region has 14 residues. Trimming cost V 7 bases and J 4 bases, with 18 bases left between them. The chain's CDR3 is CASHYAGGFYEQYF. CDR3 nucleotide sequence: TGTGCCAGCCACTACGCCGGTGGGTTTTACGAGCAGTACTTC.

The CDR3 DNA follows: TGTGCCAGCAGCCCTCTTACCGGGACAGGCGACCACAAGGAAAAACTGTTTTTT. This translates into CASSPLTGTGDHKEKLFF. V is TRBV27 and J is TRBJ1-4, with TRBD1 identical over 8 bases. In germline, CDR1 is MNHEY, CDR2 SMNVEV (reference sequence). Trimming cost V 6 bases and J 8 bases; bases outside gene matches: 20. CDR3 length: 18 residues. The entire variable domain, with the rest obtained from reference TRBV27 and TRBJ1-4, is as follows: EAQVTQNPRYLITVTGKKLTVTCSQNMNHEYMSWYRQDPGLGLRQIYYSMNVEVTDKGDVPEGYKVSRKEKRNFPLILESPSPNQTSLYFCASSPLTGTGDHKEKLFFGSGTQLSVL.